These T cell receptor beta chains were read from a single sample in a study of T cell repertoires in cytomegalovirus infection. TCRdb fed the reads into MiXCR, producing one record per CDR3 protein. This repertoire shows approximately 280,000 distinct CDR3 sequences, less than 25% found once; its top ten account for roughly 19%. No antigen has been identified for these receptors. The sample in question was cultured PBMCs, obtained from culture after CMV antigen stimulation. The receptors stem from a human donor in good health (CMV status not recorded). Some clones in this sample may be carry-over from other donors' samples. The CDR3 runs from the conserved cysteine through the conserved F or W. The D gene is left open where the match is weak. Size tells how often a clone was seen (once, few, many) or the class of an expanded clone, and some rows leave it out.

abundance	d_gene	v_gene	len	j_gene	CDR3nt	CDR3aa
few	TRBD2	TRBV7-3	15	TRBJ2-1	TGTGCCAGCAGCCCCGTAGCGGGAGGCTTTAATGAGCAGTTCTTC	CASSPVAGGFNEQFF
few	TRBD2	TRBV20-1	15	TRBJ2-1	TGCAGTGCTAACCGAGCGGGGGACGTAAACAATGAGCAGTTCTTC	CSANRAGDVNNEQFF
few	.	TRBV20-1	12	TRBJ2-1	TGCAGTGCCAGAGGCTCCTACAATGAGCAGTTCTTC	CSARGSYNEQFF
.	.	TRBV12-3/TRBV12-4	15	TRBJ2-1	TGTGCCAGCAGCCCCCCGGGGGCTCCAAGTTATGAGCAGTTCTTC	CASSPPGAPSYEQFF
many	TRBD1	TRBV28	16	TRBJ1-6	TGTGCCAGCAGTCCGGAAGGGACAGGGTGGAATTCACCCCTCCACTTT	CASSPEGTGWNSPLHF
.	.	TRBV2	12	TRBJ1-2	TGTGCCAGCAGTGTAGGGCCCTATGGCTACACCTTC	CASSVGPYGYTF
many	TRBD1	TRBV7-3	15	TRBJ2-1	TGTGCCAGCAGCCAAATACAGGGGTGGGGCAATGAGCAGTTCTTC	CASSQIQGWGNEQFF
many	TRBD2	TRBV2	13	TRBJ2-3	TGTGCCGGCCCCCGGGGGGGACCAGATACGCAGTATTTT	CAGPRGGPDTQYF
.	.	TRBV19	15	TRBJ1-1	TGTGCCAGTAGTATTTCGGGGTCCAGGGTCTATGAAGCTTTCTTT	CASSISGSRVYEAFF
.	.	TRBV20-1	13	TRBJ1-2	TGCAGTGGGTCCCTGACAGGATCCTATGGCTACACCTTC	CSGSLTGSYGYTF
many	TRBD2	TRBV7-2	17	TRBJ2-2	TGTGCCAGCAGCTTAGGACTAGCGGGAGGGCTAGGCGGGGAGCTGTTTTTT	CASSLGLAGGLGGELFF
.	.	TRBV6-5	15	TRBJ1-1	TGTGCCAGCAGTTACTGGGGGGCGAGGGAAGCTGAAGCTTTCTTT	CASSYWGAREAEAFF
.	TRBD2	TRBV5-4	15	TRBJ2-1	TGTGCCAGCAGCCCGGGGACTAGCCCCCACAATGAGCAGTTCTTC	CASSPGTSPHNEQFF
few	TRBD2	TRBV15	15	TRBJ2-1	TGTGCCACCAGCAGAGACCGGGGAGGGGAAAAAAAGCAGTTCTTC	CATSRDRGGEKKQFF
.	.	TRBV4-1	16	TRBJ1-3	TGCGCCAGCAGCCAAGGAAGCGGCCCCTCTGGAAACACCATATATTTT	CASSQGSGPSGNTIYF
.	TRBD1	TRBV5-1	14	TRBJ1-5	TGCGCCAGCAGCCCGGACGGACAGGGTCAGCCCCAGCATTTT	CASSPDGQGQPQHF
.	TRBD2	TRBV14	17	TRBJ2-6	TGTGCCAGCAGCCCAGCGGGGGGCATCTCTGGGGCCAACGTCCTGACTTTC	CASSPAGGISGANVLTF
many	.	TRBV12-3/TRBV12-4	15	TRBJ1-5	TGTGCCAGCAGTTTTTTGGGCGGGATCAATCAGCCCCAGCATTTT	CASSFLGGINQPQHF
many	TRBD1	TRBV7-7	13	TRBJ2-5	TGTGCCAGCAGCCAGGACAGGTTCGAGACCCAGTACTTC	CASSQDRFETQYF
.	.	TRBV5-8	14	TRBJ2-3	TGTGCCAGCAGCCCGACTTCGATCGCAGATACGCAGTATTTT	CASSPTSIADTQYF
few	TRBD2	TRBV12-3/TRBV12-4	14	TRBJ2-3	TGTGCCAGCAGTACTAGCGGGAGTAAAGATACGCAGTATTTT	CASSTSGSKDTQYF
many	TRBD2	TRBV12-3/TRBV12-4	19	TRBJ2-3	TGTGCCAGCAGTTTGACTAGCGGGAGGGCATCTTCAGTCGCAGATACGCAGTATTTT	CASSLTSGRASSVADTQYF
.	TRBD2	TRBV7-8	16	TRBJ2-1	TGTGCCAGCAGCACCTTAGCGGGTGGGGTCTACAATGAGCAGTTCTTC	CASSTLAGGVYNEQFF
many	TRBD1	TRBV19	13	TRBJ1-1	TGTGCCAGTAGTCAGACAGGGGGATCTGAAGCTTTCTTT	CASSQTGGSEAFF
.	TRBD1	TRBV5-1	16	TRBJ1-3	TGCGCCAGCAGCTTGGAGCAGGCTACAGGGGTGAACACCATATATTTT	CASSLEQATGVNTIYF
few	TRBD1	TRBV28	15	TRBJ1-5	TGTGCCAGCAGTTCCATGGGACAGGGAAATCAGCCCCAGCATTTT	CASSSMGQGNQPQHF
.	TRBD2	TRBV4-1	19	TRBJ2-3	TGCGCCAGCAGCCAAGAGTCGGGACTAGCCCAAAAGGGGGCAGATACGCAGTATTTT	CASSQESGLAQKGADTQYF